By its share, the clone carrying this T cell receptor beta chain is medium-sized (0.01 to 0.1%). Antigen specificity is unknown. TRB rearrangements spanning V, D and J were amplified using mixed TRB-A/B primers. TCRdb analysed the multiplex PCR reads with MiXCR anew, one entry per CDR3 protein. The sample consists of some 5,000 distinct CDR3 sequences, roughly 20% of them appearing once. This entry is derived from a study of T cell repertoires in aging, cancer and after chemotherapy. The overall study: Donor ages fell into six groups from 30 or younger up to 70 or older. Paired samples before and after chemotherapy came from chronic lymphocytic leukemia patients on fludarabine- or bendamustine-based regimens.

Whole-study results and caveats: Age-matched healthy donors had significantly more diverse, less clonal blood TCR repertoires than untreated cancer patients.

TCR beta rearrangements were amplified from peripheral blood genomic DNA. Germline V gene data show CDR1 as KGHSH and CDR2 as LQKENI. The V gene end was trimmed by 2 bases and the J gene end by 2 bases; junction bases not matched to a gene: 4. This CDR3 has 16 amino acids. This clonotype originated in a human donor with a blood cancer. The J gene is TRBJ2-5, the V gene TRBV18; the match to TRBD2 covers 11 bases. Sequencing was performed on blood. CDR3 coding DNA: TGTGCCAGCTCACCAATTTCTAGCGGGGGGCAAGAGACCCAGTACTTC. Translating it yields CASSPISSGGQETQYF.